These 22 T cell receptor beta chains were sequenced from one sample in a study of T-cell reconstitution after alpha-beta-depleted transplantation in children (dated by TCRdb to the mid-2010s). Libraries were prepared through PCR. Sequencing took place on an Illumina HiSeq 2500. To normalize quantification of the TCRbeta repertoire, the TCR libraries were built with molecular barcoding that relied on unique molecular identifiers. The public reads were reanalyzed by TCRdb: fastp trimming at Q25, MiXCR alignment, in-frame beta chains only. Entries that share a CDR3 protein sequence are merged under the most common genes and DNA. Within this sample are some 640,000 distinct CDR3 sequences, with around 17% of them counted one time only. 0.9% to 1.2% of the sample belongs to the ten largest clones. The specimen comprised PBMCs from the stem cell graft donor, sampled from the stem cell graft. Source of these receptors: a human donor who donated a stem cell graft to a child with acute myeloid leukemia.

This clonotype was seen at least ten times. The chain uses TRBV20-1 and TRBJ2-2, with 11 bases aligning to TRBD2. This CDR3 region has 16 residues. Germline lookup yields CDR1 DFQATT and CDR2 SNEGSKA (reference sequence). The trim removed 3 bases at V and 0 bases at J, leaving 3 bases unmatched. Here the CDR3 reads CSARVSGGANTGELFF. In DNA, the CDR3 is TGCAGTGCTAGGGTTAGCGGGGGGGCGAACACCGGGGAGCTGTTTTTT.

The sample holds a few counts of this clonotype. J is TRBJ2-1 and V is TRBV18, with D possibly being TRBD1 or TRBD2 (6 bases each). V lost 5 bases, J lost 8 bases, and 10 bases lay in between. The CDR3 sequence is 12 residues long. From germline, CDR1 is KGHSH and CDR2 LQKENI. CDR3 amino acids: CASSDRRDEQFF. The CDR3 DNA reads TGTGCCAGCTCAGACAGGAGGGATGAGCAGTTCTTC.

This clonotype came up once. Written as DNA, the CDR3 is TGCGCCAGCAGCCAACTTCTACAGGGGGGAAACACCATATATTTT. Encoded protein: CASSQLLQGGNTIYF. The rearrangement joins TRBV4-3 to TRBJ1-3; 7 nucleotides line up with TRBD1. Germline V gene lookup returns CDR1 LGHNA and CDR2 YSLEER. This CDR3 is 15 amino acids long. With V trimmed by 2 bases and J by 4 bases, 5 bases remained unmatched.

This clonotype was counted only a few times. The rearrangement links TRBV6-1 to TRBJ2-2, with 7 bases that match TRBD1. The junction had 12 bases not matched to a gene; V was cut back by 7 bases and J by 7 bases. The CDR3 extends over 15 amino acids. Germline CDR1 is MNHNS and CDR2 is SASEGT. The CDR3 DNA reads as TGTGCCAGCATAGGGACAGATGATTACGTCGGGGAGCTGTTTTTT. Protein sequence: CASIGTDDYVGELFF.

This sequence joins TRBV7-2 and TRBJ2-5, with D perhaps matching TRBD1 (6 bases). V lost 5 bases to trimming and J lost 3 bases, with 13 bases between them. Germline CDR1 reads SGHTA; CDR2 reads FQGNSA. This CDR3 contains 14 residues. The CDR3 coding sequence is TGTGCCAGCAGCGGACGCACAGGGAAAGAGACCCAGTACTTC. Its protein is CASSGRTGKETQYF.

There are a few counts of this clonotype. The chain is built from TRBV24-1 and TRBJ1-2; no clear D. The CDR3 totals 12 residues. Trimming took 4 bases from V and 6 from J, leaving 8 bases between them. The V gene's germline CDR1 is KGHDR and CDR2 SFDVKD. In DNA form, the CDR3 reads TGTGCCACCAGTGAGGAGGAACATGGCTACACCTTC. This translates into CATSEEEHGYTF.

This clonotype was seen repeatedly, ten times or more. The rearrangement joins TRBV6-2 or TRBV6-3 to TRBJ2-1; a possible D gene is TRBD1 (6 bases). Germline V gene lookup returns CDR1 MNHEY and CDR2 SVGEGT. Trimming took 6 bases from V and 0 from J, leaving 15 bases between them. This CDR3 has 16 amino acids. CDR3 residues: CASSETGLGSYNEQFF. CDR3 nucleotides: TGTGCCAGCAGCGAAACAGGGTTAGGCTCCTACAATGAGCAGTTCTTC.

This clonotype was detected many times. V and J are TRBV5-5 and TRBJ1-4; D is undetermined. The CDR3 spans 16 residues. Looked up from germline, CDR1 is SGHKS and CDR2 is YYEKEE (reference sequence). V dropped 2 bases and J dropped 7 bases, with 18 bases sitting between them. The CDR3: CASSFRDGSFGEKLFF. CDR3 in DNA: TGTGCCAGCAGCTTCCGCGATGGGAGCTTCGGTGAAAAACTGTTTTTT.

V gene TRBV7-8 combines with J gene TRBJ1-5; the D gene is possibly TRBD1 (5 bases). V was shortened by 5 bases and J by 5 bases, with 19 bases between the two germline ends. Germline V CDR1 and CDR2: SGHVS, FQNEAQ. The CDR3 runs to 16 residues. Written as DNA, the CDR3 is TGTGCCAGCAGCGCCGGGACCGGTCGGTGGGATCAGCCCCAGCATTTT. Amino acids: CASSAGTGRWDQPQHF.

This clonotype was picked up a small number of times. The chain couples TRBV5-1 to TRBJ2-7; TRBD1 agrees at 8 bases. The J segment lost 4 bases and the V segment lost 4 bases, leaving 10 bases of the junction unmatched. CDR1 is SGHRS, CDR2 YFSETQ, per germline. This CDR3 spans 15 amino acids. The CDR3 here is CASSPGQAGVYEQYV. The CDR3 DNA follows: TGCGCCAGCAGCCCGGGACAGGCAGGTGTATACGAGCAGTACGTC.

This chain connects TRBV12-3 or TRBV12-4 to TRBJ1-1; tentative D call: TRBD1 (6 bases). V lost 5 bases and J lost 1, with 14 bases in between. The CDR3 is made up of 15 amino acids. The CDR3, as DNA: TGTGCCAGCAGTCCGCCGGACAGCAAGAACACTGAAGCTTTCTTT. Its protein is CASSPPDSKNTEAFF.

The chain carries TRBV5-5 and TRBJ1-2; TRBD1 matches at 7 bases. V lost 7 bases to trimming and J lost 4 bases; unmatched junction nucleotides: 13. In germline, CDR1 is SGHKS, CDR2 YYEKEE (reference sequence). The length of the CDR3 is 15 residues. DNA of the CDR3: TGTGCCAGCCGACAGGGAGGGACGCAAGTCTATGGCTACACCTTC. This encodes CASRQGGTQVYGYTF.

This clonotype was counted ten times or more. The chain links TRBV12-3 or TRBV12-4 to TRBJ1-2, with D possibly TRBD1 on 5 matching bases. CDR3 size: 14 residues. V lost 4 bases, J lost 4 bases, and 13 bases lay in between. The CDR3 DNA reads TGTGCCAGCAGTTCCCCGGGACGAAGCTATGGCTACACCTTC. This codes for CASSSPGRSYGYTF.

This clonotype was observed a few times. The chain employs TRBV18 and TRBJ2-3, with D hard to call. V dropped 0 bases and J dropped 3 bases, with 13 bases sitting between them. The CDR3 is 16 amino acids. Germline CDR1 and CDR2: KGHSH and LQKENI. CDR3 residues: CASSPPVGLGTDTQYF. DNA of the CDR3: TGTGCCAGCTCACCACCGGTTGGGCTCGGGACAGATACGCAGTATTTT.

Many counts were recorded for this clonotype. The V call is TRBV9, the J call TRBJ1-5; 9 positions match TRBD1. The V and J ends lost 3 bases and 7 bases, in that order; junction bases with no gene match: 5. The CDR3 is 14 residues long. Germline-derived CDR1 and CDR2 are SGDLS and YYNGEE. CDR3 sequence reads: CASSGTGEGQPQHF. The CDR3, as DNA: TGTGCCAGCAGCGGGACAGGGGAAGGGCAGCCCCAGCATTTT.

This clonotype was counted between two and nine times. This sequence joins TRBV19 and TRBJ2-2, with D unresolved. CDR3 length: 11 amino acids. The ends were cut back, 6 bases at V and 9 bases at J, with 8 bases in the middle. The germline CDR1 and CDR2 sequences are LNHDA and SQIVND (reference sequence). CDR3 amino acids: CASRRRRELFF. In DNA form, the CDR3 reads TGTGCCAGTAGGAGGAGACGGGAGCTGTTTTTT.

This clonotype turned up a few times. The V and J genes are TRBV2 and TRBJ2-7; D is tentatively TRBD1 or TRBD2 (5 bases each). CDR1 is SNHLY and CDR2 is FYNNEI in the germline V gene. This CDR3 has 14 residues. Trimming removed 6 bases from V and 6 bases from J, with 18 bases in between. DNA of the CDR3: TGTGCCAGCAGCCTGAGGGGTGGTTCGGGCGAGCAGTACTTC. This gives the protein CASSLRGGSGEQYF.

In its sample, this clonotype was seen many times. V is TRBV20-1 and J is TRBJ1-2; maybe TRBD1 (5 bases). Germline lookup yields CDR1 DFQATT and CDR2 SNEGSKA (reference sequence). Trimming removed 0 bases at V and 1 base at J, with 12 bases between. The length of the CDR3 is 15 residues. The CDR3 loop reads CSAREQTGGNYGYTF. In nucleotides, the CDR3 is TGCAGTGCTAGAGAGCAAACAGGCGGTAACTATGGCTACACCTTC.

This clonotype was found a few times. This sequence joins TRBV12-3 or TRBV12-4 and TRBJ1-5, with D maybe TRBD1 (6 bases). Trimming stripped 6 bases from V and 3 bases from J, with 12 bases between. The CDR3 totals 14 residues. CDR3 sequence (DNA): TGTGCCAGCAGACGCCGGGGGCCCAATCAGCCCCAGCATTTT. Translated, it gives CASRRRGPNQPQHF.

The chain recombines TRBV9 with TRBJ2-6; D might be TRBD2 (5 bases). Deletions cut 0 bases from V and 1 base from J, with 14 bases between. The CDR3 runs 18 residues. The germline gives CDR1 SGDLS, CDR2 YYNGEE. CDR3 amino acids: CASSVVAGLRSGANVLTF. The CDR3 DNA sequence: TGTGCCAGCAGCGTAGTAGCAGGACTGCGGTCTGGGGCCAACGTCCTGACTTTC.

This chain connects TRBV28 to TRBJ1-5; D remains unclear. Germline V CDR1 and CDR2: MDHEN, SYDVKM. Trimming pared 4 bases from V and 6 bases from J, leaving 4 bases between. CDR3 size: 11 residues. The DNA for the CDR3 is TGTGCCAGCAGTTCTACTCAGCCCCAGCATTTT. This translates into CASSSTQPQHF.

Comments on this clonotype: A clone one base away is much larger, so this may be a read error. This sequence joins TRBV7-9 and TRBJ1-5; tentative D call: TRBD1 (5 bases). Germline values: CDR1 SEHNR, CDR2 FQNEAQ (reference sequence). V was trimmed by 4 bases and J by 6 bases, leaving 13 bases between them. CDR3 length equals 14 residues. CDR3 sequence: CASSSGRSLQPQHF. CDR3 nucleotides: TGTGCCAGCAGCTCGGGACGGTCCCTTCAGCCCCAGCATTTT. The whole variable domain, filled in from reference TRBV7-9 and TRBJ1-5, reads DTGVSQNPRHKITKRGQNVTFRCDPISEHNRLYWYRQTLGQGPEFLTYFQNEAQLEKSRLLSDRFSAERPKGSFSTLEIQRTEQGDSAMYLCASSSGRSLQPQHFGDGTRLSIL.